The clone carrying this T cell receptor beta chain came up many times. Its antigen is unknown. This specimen belongs to a study of spatial heterogeneity in lung cancer. General observations from the study: Intratumoral expanded alpha and beta TCR counts were found to track tumor mutation counts.

The time point denotes: sample taken at primary tumor resection. TCRdb redid the calling of the 5' RACE reads with MiXCR, one entry per CDR3 protein. The sample includes about 23,000 distinct CDR3 sequences, over 4% seen only once; the top ten take roughly 9.9%. The CDR3 length is 14 residues. The V gene lost 3 bases and the J gene lost 2 bases, with 7 bases spanning the gap. Germline CDR1 reads MNHEY; CDR2 reads SMNVEV (reference sequence). The chain is built from TRBV27 and TRBJ2-2; D is unresolved. The source of this sequence is a male donor with early-stage non-small cell lung cancer. The sequenced sample was lung tumor tissue, obtained at surgery. This CDR3 is CASSFIFNTGELFF. CDR3 coding DNA: TGTGCCAGCAGTTTCATATTCAACACCGGGGAGCTGTTTTTT.